This TCR beta chain came from a study of T-cell reconstitution after alpha-beta-depleted transplantation in children. Preparation of the TCRbeta library used unique molecular identifiers. TCRdb re-called the PCR reads with MiXCR, one entry per CDR3 protein. The sample contains about 610,000 distinct CDR3 sequences, 10% of which appear only once. Trimming pared 4 bases from V and 7 bases from J, leaving 15 bases between. CDR1 and CDR2 (germline): SGHRS, YFSETQ. The CDR3 runs 13 residues. This clonotype appeared many times. The sample here was PBMCs from the stem cell graft donor, taken from the stem cell graft. The chain joins TRBV5-1 to TRBJ2-7; maybe TRBD2 (5 bases). The TCR originated in a human donor who donated a stem cell graft to a child with acute myeloid leukemia. CDR3 DNA sequence: TGCGCCAGCAGCACCCCTAGCACGCAAGAGCAGTACTTC. It specifies CASSTPSTQEQYF.